This record looks at one T cell receptor (beta chain) sequence and its context. This clone's antigen is unknown. Base quality data are lacking; no much larger clone is found one base away. Counted from cysteine to phenylalanine, this CDR3 has 14 amino acids. The sequence is cut down to CDR3 DNA, 42 bases in frame from base 1. V loses 7 bases, J loses 8 bases, and the germline ends lie 20 bases apart. As encoded in the germline V gene, CDR1 is SGHTA while CDR2 is FQGNSA. The sample belongs to a study of blood T cell repertoires in COVID-19 (dated by TCRdb to about 2020). As for the study more broadly: Samples from collaborators originated in the United States, Italy and Spain and spanned both the acute and convalescent phases of COVID-19. The material from the prospective study consisted of cDNA or gDNA derived from T cells, B-cell-depleted T cells, or PBMCs. Subjects who had been exposed to COVID-19, were actively infected with it, or had recovered from it provided the deeply sampled blood TCRbeta repertoires that made up the dataset. The repertoires were made available in a free public database intended to serve as a resource for research on the immune response to SARS-CoV-2. The samples were drawn from two sources: the first 160 participants of the ongoing ImmuneRACE study, and approximately 1,300 subjects contributed by 6 global collaborators. Sample metadata almost always included a de-identified subject ID, COVID-19 status, age in years and sex. Where available, HLA class I and class II types were obtained from metadata supplied by the sample provider rather than from assay-based typing.

TCRbeta CDR3 regions were amplified from genomic DNA using the immunoSEQ Assay, a bias-controlled multiplex PCR. The authors' analysis ran thus. Nucleated cell counts per sample were estimated from amplification of reference gene primers within the assay. To quantify the absolute abundance of each unique TCRbeta CDR3 rearrangement, sequence reads were collapsed and filtered. For each sample, productive Simpson clonality was calculated as the square root of Simpson's diversity index over productive rearrangements. TCRdb took this table from immuneACCESS and kept in-frame rearrangements with V and J called. Such tables lack part of the clones; where checked against another copy, unresolved V genes explain under half of the gap, and the rest is unexplained. The V and J calls and clone size were taken over from that table, and D and trimming were inferred from the DNA. The sample yields about 82,000 clones; around four fifths were counted once. Of the sample, about 20% is held by the ten largest clones.

Each collaborating institution followed its own protocols to collect whole blood in K2EDTA tubes. For TCRbeta analysis, collaborators shipped samples as frozen whole blood, isolated PBMCs, or DNA extracted from either of those sample types. Study-wide conclusions, independent of this receptor: Clinical and demographic metadata were provided uncurated, with the amount varying by source and participant.

The rearranged chain carries TRBV7-2 and TRBJ1-2, with the D gene uncertain. The sample comprised peripheral blood. This receptor was taken from a man older than 75 with active or convalescent COVID-19. In nucleotide form, the sequence is TGTGCCAGCATTCCTGACCTCCGGGTTGGCGGCTACACCTTC. This gives the protein CASIPDLRVGGYTF.